This T cell receptor (beta chain) appears in the sequencing data of a study of CD8+CD57+ T cells in acquired aplastic anemia. Study-wide context: Roughly 3 ug was the average amount of DNA from sorted CD4+ and CD8+ cells. Around 10 million reads were obtained on average for healthy donor CD4+ cells. General study results and limits: Statistical testing detected no significant gap in CD8+ Simpson's diversity between patients and controls. More than 25 was the count of CD8+ CDR3 sequences that patients shared with controls.

Genomic DNA, the template, was used for profiling of the TCR beta VDJ and CDR3. TCRdb recomputed calls from the reads with MiXCR, one row per CDR3 protein. The sample lists 60,000 to 75,000 distinct CDR3 sequences, under 55% occurring once. About this clonotype itself: Its matching antigen is unknown.

This receptor was identified in a human donor in good health, serving as a control. Material for sequencing was sorted CD4+, CD8+, or CD8+CD57+ T cells (not recorded which) from PBMCs.

The CDR3 region is CASKPRGPGHDEQFF. The CDR3 region has the DNA TGTGCCAGTAAACCTAGGGGGCCGGGACACGATGAGCAGTTCTTC. V usage is TRBV19 and J usage is TRBJ2-1, with 7 bases identical to TRBD1. Germline V gives CDR1 LNHDA, CDR2 SQIVND (reference sequence). CDR3 length: 15 amino acids. J was trimmed by 8 bases and V by 7 bases; bases with no gene match: 14.